This T cell receptor beta chain emerged from a study of graft-versus-host responses after intestinal transplantation. Looking at the study overall: Among the recipients, all got anti-thymocyte globulin induction and then tacrolimus and steroids for 2 to 3 years. Study results and caveats: Declining HvG levels early post-transplant were linked to peak circulating GvH clone levels. The presence of high graft-versus-host to host-versus-graft clonal ratios in allografts characterized patients with graft-donor T cell macrochimerism.

A word on this clone: What it binds is unknown.

This table comes from immunoSEQ multiplex PCR, and its TCRdb copy is limited to in-frame clones, with some not included. In the table there are about 90,000 clones, roughly 93% of which are singletons. Germline CDR1 is MNHEY and CDR2 is SMNVEV (reference sequence). Trimming left V 8 bases short and J 2 bases short, with 13 bases between. The CDR3 has 13 amino acids. The starting material was unstimulated CD8+ T cells sorted from spleen or lymph node cells, obtained before transplant. The source of this sequence is a human donor who was the organ donor for an intestinal transplant. V is TRBV27 and J is TRBJ2-7; D is unclear. The CDR3 protein is CASSARRPYEQYF. The CDR3 DNA sequence: TGTGCCAGCTCCGCCAGGCGACCCTACGAGCAGTACTTC.